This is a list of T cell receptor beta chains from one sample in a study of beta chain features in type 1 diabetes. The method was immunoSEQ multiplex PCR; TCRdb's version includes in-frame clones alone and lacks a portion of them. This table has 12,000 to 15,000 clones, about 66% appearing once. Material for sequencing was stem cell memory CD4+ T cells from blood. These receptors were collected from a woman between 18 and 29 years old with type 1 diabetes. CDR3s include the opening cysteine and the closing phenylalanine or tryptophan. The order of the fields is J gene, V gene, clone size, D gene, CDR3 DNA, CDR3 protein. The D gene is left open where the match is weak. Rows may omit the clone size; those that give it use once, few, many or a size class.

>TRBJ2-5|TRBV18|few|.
TGTGCCAGCTTCAGAACACCGCAAGAGACCCAGTACTTC
CASFRTPQETQYF
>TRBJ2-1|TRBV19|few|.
TGTGCCAGTAGTATTGGATGGGGGCGCTGGAATGAGCAGTTCTTC
CASSIGWGRWNEQFF
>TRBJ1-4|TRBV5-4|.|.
TGTGCCAGCAGCATTTCAGGGAAGTCTAATGAAAAACTGTTTTTT
CASSISGKSNEKLFF
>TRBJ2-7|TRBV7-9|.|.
TGTGCCAGCAGCTTAGCGTTAAACGAGCAGTACTTC
CASSLALNEQYF
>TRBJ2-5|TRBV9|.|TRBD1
TGTGCCAGCAGCAAGGGACAGAAAGAGACCCAGTACTTC
CASSKGQKETQYF
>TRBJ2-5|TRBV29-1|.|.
TGCAGCGTTCTACTCCAGGGGACACTAACCCAAGAGACCCAGTACTTC
CSVLLQGTLTQETQYF
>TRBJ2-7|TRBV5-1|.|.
TGCGCCAGCAGCTTGGTGTGGGACACGAACTACGAGCAGTACTTC
CASSLVWDTNYEQYF
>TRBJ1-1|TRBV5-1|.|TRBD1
TGCGCCAGCAGCGCTAAGTATGGGACAGGGGCGTACACTGAAGCTTTCTTT
CASSAKYGTGAYTEAFF
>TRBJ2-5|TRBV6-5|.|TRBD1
TGTGCCAGCACCGACGGACAGGGGATCAGGACCCAGTACTTC
CASTDGQGIRTQYF
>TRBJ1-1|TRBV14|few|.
TGTGCCAGCAGCCAATCGTCCAGGGGCGAGACTGAAGCTTTCTTT
CASSQSSRGETEAFF
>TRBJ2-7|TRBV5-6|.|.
TGTGCCAGCAGCCTGGACTACTACGAGCAGTACTTC
CASSLDYYEQYF
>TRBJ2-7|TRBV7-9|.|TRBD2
TGTGCCAGCAGCTTAGCAGGGACTAGCTACGAGCAGTACTTC
CASSLAGTSYEQYF
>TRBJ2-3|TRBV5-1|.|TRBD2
TGCGCCAGCAGCTTTGCTAGCGGGGTCACAGATACGCAGTATTTT
CASSFASGVTDTQYF
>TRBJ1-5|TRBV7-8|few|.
TGTGCCAGCAGCCTCCAGGGCAATCAGCCCCAGCATTTT
CASSLQGNQPQHF
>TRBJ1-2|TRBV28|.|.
TGTGCCAGCATCCACTCCGGGTTCGGAGGCTACACCTTC
CASIHSGFGGYTF
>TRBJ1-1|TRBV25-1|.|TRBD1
TGTGCCAGCAGTGACCGACAGGGGATATTCCCTGAAGCTTTCTTT
CASSDRQGIFPEAFF
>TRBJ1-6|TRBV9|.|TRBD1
TGTGCCAGCAGCGCCACAGGGGCCAGCACCTATAATTCACCCCTCCACTTT
CASSATGASTYNSPLHF
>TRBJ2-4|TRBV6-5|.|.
TGTGCCAGCAGTCCCTCACTAGCCAAAAACATTCAGTACTTC
CASSPSLAKNIQYF
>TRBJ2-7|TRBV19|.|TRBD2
TGTGCCAGCTCGACGGGAGGGAAGACCCGCTCCTACGAGCAGTACTTC
CASSTGGKTRSYEQYF
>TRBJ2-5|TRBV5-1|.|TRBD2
TGCGCCAGCAGCTACACCCTAGCGGTACAAGAGACCCAGTACTTC
CASSYTLAVQETQYF
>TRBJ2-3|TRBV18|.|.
TGTGCCAGCTCACCTCAGAGCGGAACTAGCACAGATACGCAGTATTTT
CASSPQSGTSTDTQYF
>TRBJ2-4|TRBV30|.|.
TGTGCCTGGAGTGTACCCGTTGTGGGGACACTAGCCAAAAACATTCAGTACTTC
CAWSVPVVGTLAKNIQYF
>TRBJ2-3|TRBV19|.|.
TGTGCCAGTGGCTTAGGACAGACAGATACGCAGTATTTT
CASGLGQTDTQYF
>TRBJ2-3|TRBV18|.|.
TGTGCCAGCTCGGATGACGGGAGCACAGATACGCAGTATTTT
CASSDDGSTDTQYF
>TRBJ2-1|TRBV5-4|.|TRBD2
TGTGCCAGCAGCTTGGCCGGGGCTAGCGGGATCAGTGAGCAGTTCTTC
CASSLAGASGISEQFF
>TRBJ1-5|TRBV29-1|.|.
TGCAGCGTCCGTGAGGGTACGGGCAATCAGCCCCAGCATTTT
CSVREGTGNQPQHF